These T cell receptor beta chains were read from a single sample in a study of T cell responses to AZD1222 COVID-19 vaccine. Sequenced by immunoSEQ multiplex PCR; TCRdb stores in-frame clones only, minus some. Of some 120,000 clones detected, under 90% appear once; the ten largest clones hold approximately 8.1%. The specimen comprised peripheral blood, sampled on day 0 of AZD1222 vaccination. The receptors originated from an adult in good health. The CDR3 runs from the conserved cysteine through the conserved F or W. The order of the fields is D gene, clone size, J gene, V gene, CDR3 DNA, CDR3 protein. The D gene is left open where the match is weak. Not all rows give a size; the values are once, few, many and, for expanded clones, a class.

>.|.|TRBJ1-1|TRBV7-6
TGTGCCAGCAGCTCGAGGGCCGGGACTGAAGCTTTCTTT
CASSSRAGTEAFF
>TRBD1|.|TRBJ1-2|TRBV6-2/TRBV6-3
TGTGCCAGCAGTTTGCAGGGGGGTCTTGCATATGGCTACACCTTC
CASSLQGGLAYGYTF
>.|few|TRBJ1-2|TRBV3-1/TRBV3-2
TGTGCCAGCAGCCAATCGATGGGTAACTATGGCTACACCTTC
CASSQSMGNYGYTF
>TRBD2|.|TRBJ2-3|TRBV7-3
TGTGCCAGCAGCGAAAGGGCTAGCGGGAGCGGGGCAGATACGCAGTATTTT
CASSERASGSGADTQYF
>.|.|TRBJ2-1|TRBV7-2
TGTGCCAGCAGTAAGGAGGGGGTGCGGCCGGATGAGCAGTTCTTC
CASSKEGVRPDEQFF
>.|once|TRBJ2-7|TRBV30
TGTGCCTGGGCTCCCGGGACCCAGGGCGAGCAGTACTTC
CAWAPGTQGEQYF
>.|.|TRBJ2-6|TRBV7-2
TGTGCCAGCAGCTCTCCCGGGATATCCGGGGCCAACGTCCTGACTTTC
CASSSPGISGANVLTF
>.|.|TRBJ1-1|TRBV28
TGTGCCAGCAGTTTATGGGGACGGATCACTGAAGCTTTCTTT
CASSLWGRITEAFF
>.|.|TRBJ1-1|TRBV7-9
TGTGCCAGCAGCTTAGCTGTCGCTGAAGCTTTCTTT
CASSLAVAEAFF
>TRBD2|.|TRBJ2-5|TRBV5-4
TGTGCCAGCAGCTTGAGGGGAGCGGGGCAAGAGACCCAGTACTTC
CASSLRGAGQETQYF
>.|.|TRBJ2-7|TRBV28
TGTGCCAGCAACCTGGCAGTGGTGTCCGGAGCCTACGAGCAGTACTTC
CASNLAVVSGAYEQYF
>.|.|TRBJ2-5|TRBV19
TGTGCCAGTAACACAGGGATACAAGAGACCCAGTACTTC
CASNTGIQETQYF
>.|.|TRBJ2-1|TRBV6-5
TGTGCCAGCAACCCCCGCAGGACGGTCTACAATGAGCAGTTCTTC
CASNPRRTVYNEQFF
>.|.|TRBJ1-1|TRBV7-8
TGTGCCAGCAGCTTAGTGGGGGGGGTTTTGAACACTGAAGCTTTCTTT
CASSLVGGVLNTEAFF
>TRBD1|.|TRBJ2-6|TRBV14
TGTGCCAGCAGCCAAGATTTCAGGGGGAGCTCTGGGGCCAACGTCCTGACTTTC
CASSQDFRGSSGANVLTF
>TRBD1|.|TRBJ1-2|TRBV19
TGTGCCAGTAGCCGAAGGGGGACAGAAGCTAACTATGGCTACACCTTC
CASSRRGTEANYGYTF
>TRBD2|.|TRBJ2-3|TRBV3-1/TRBV3-2
TGTGCCAGCAGTCGCGAAATACCGGCTAGCGGGGGAGATACGCAGTATTTT
CASSREIPASGGDTQYF
>TRBD1|.|TRBJ2-5|TRBV3-1/TRBV3-2
TGTGCCAGCAGCCAACCGGGACAGAGGCAGCCGGGGACCCAGTACTTC
CASSQPGQRQPGTQYF
>.|.|TRBJ2-1|TRBV3-1/TRBV3-2
TGTGCCAGCAGCCCGACTAGGGGACTCTACAATGAGCAGTTCTTC
CASSPTRGLYNEQFF
>.|.|TRBJ2-7|TRBV7-8
TGTGCCAGCAGCTTTTCACGGGATTACGAGCAGTACTTC
CASSFSRDYEQYF